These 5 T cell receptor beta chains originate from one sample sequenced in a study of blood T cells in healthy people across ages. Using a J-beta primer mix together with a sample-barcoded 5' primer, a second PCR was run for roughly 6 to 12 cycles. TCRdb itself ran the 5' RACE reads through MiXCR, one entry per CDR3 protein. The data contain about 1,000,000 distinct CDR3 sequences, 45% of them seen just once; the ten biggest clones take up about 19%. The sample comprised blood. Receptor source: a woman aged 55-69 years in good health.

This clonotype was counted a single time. The DNA of the CDR3 is TGTGCCAGCAGCAGATACGGGGATGAGCAGTACTTC. Translating it yields CASSRYGDEQYF. V is TRBV6-2 or TRBV6-3 and J is TRBJ2-5, with D possibly TRBD2 on 5 matching bases. The CDR3 covers 12 residues. CDR1 and CDR2 from the germline V gene are MNHEY and SVGEGT. With 6 bases removed from V and 11 bases from J, the gap between germline ends came to 16 bases.

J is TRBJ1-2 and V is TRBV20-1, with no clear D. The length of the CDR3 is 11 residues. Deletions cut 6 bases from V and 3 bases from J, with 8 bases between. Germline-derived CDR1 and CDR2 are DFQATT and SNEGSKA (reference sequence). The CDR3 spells CSAPQYYGYTF. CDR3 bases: TGCAGTGCACCACAGTACTATGGCTACACCTTC.

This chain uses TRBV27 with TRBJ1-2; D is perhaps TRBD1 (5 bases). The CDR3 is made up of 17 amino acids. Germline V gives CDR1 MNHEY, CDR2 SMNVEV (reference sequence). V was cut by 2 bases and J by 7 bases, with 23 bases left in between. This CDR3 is CASSLGAGPSAISGYTF. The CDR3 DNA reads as TGTGCCAGCAGTTTAGGTGCAGGGCCCTCTGCCATCAGTGGCTACACCTTC.

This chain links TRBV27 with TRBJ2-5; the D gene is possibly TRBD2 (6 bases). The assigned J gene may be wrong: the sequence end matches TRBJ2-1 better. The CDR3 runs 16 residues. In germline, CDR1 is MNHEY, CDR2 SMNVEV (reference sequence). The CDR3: CASSPLISGSQETQFF. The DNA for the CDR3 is TGTGCCAGCAGTCCACTGATTAGCGGCTCCCAAGAGACCCAGTTCTTC.

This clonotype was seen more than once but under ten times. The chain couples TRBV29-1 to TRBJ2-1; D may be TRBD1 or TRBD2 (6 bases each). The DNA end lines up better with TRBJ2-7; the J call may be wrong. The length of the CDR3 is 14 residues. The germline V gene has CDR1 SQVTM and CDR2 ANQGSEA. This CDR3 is CSVGLGGIYNEQYF. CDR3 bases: TGCAGCGTTGGATTAGGGGGGATTTACAATGAGCAGTACTTC.